These T cell receptor beta chains were read from a single sample in a study of blood T cell repertoires in COVID-19. Sequenced by immunoSEQ multiplex PCR; TCRdb stores in-frame clones only, minus some. The sample includes about 250,000 clones, roughly 90% of them seen just once. The sample was PBMCs or T cells enriched from blood (not recorded which). These receptors all stem from a woman in her forties or fifties who had recovered from COVID-19. The CDR3 runs from the conserved cysteine through the conserved F or W. Fields, in order: CDR3 length, V gene, D gene, clone size, J gene, CDR3 protein, CDR3 DNA. A D gene is named only where the DNA matches it firmly. Some rows mark clone size as missing; the rest say once, few, many or name a class of expanded clone.

len: 15
v_gene: TRBV6-5
d_gene: -
abundance: -
j_gene: TRBJ2-7
CDR3aa: CASTVNGANSYEQYF
CDR3nt: TGTGCCAGCACCGTGAATGGGGCTAACTCCTACGAGCAGTACTTC

len: 15
v_gene: TRBV28
d_gene: -
abundance: -
j_gene: TRBJ1-1
CDR3aa: CASRLKQVWHTEAFF
CDR3nt: TGTGCCAGCAGACTAAAACAGGTTTGGCACACTGAAGCTTTCTTT

len: 12
v_gene: TRBV6-6
d_gene: -
abundance: -
j_gene: TRBJ1-2
CDR3aa: CASSSPANGYTF
CDR3nt: TGTGCCAGCAGTTCCCCAGCGAATGGCTACACCTTC

len: 17
v_gene: TRBV7-2
d_gene: TRBD1
abundance: -
j_gene: TRBJ1-3
CDR3aa: CASSLVPDRFLGNTIYF
CDR3nt: TGTGCCAGCAGCTTAGTCCCGGACAGGTTCCTAGGAAACACCATATATTTT

len: 11
v_gene: TRBV29-1
d_gene: -
abundance: -
j_gene: TRBJ1-1
CDR3aa: CSVLELREAFF
CDR3nt: TGCAGCGTCCTAGAACTGAGAGAAGCTTTCTTT

len: 16
v_gene: TRBV28
d_gene: TRBD1
abundance: -
j_gene: TRBJ2-2
CDR3aa: CASSLPGQGPGGELFF
CDR3nt: TGTGCCAGCAGCCTCCCGGGACAGGGGCCGGGCGGGGAGCTGTTTTTT

len: 13
v_gene: TRBV14
d_gene: -
abundance: -
j_gene: TRBJ1-2
CDR3aa: CASSPTANYGYTF
CDR3nt: TGTGCCAGCAGCCCGACAGCGAACTATGGCTACACCTTC

len: 14
v_gene: TRBV10-3
d_gene: TRBD2
abundance: -
j_gene: TRBJ2-1
CDR3aa: CAISVREQGYEQFF
CDR3nt: TGTGCCATCAGTGTGCGGGAGCAGGGCTATGAGCAGTTCTTC

len: 24
v_gene: TRBV4-2
d_gene: TRBD1
abundance: -
j_gene: TRBJ1-6
CDR3aa: CASSQDDRDSSRPENSSYNSPLHF
CDR3nt: TGTGCCAGCAGCCAAGATGACAGGGACAGTAGTCGCCCAGAGAATAGCTCCTATAATTCACCCCTCCACTTT

len: 12
v_gene: TRBV12-3/TRBV12-4
d_gene: TRBD1
abundance: once
j_gene: TRBJ1-5
CDR3aa: CATQQGGQPQHF
CDR3nt: TGTGCCACCCAACAGGGGGGTCAGCCCCAGCATTTT

len: 13
v_gene: TRBV7-2
d_gene: TRBD1
abundance: once
j_gene: TRBJ2-7
CDR3aa: CASSRTGLNEQYF
CDR3nt: TGTGCCAGCAGCCGGACAGGGCTGAACGAGCAGTACTTC

len: 17
v_gene: TRBV19
d_gene: TRBD2
abundance: -
j_gene: TRBJ2-3
CDR3aa: CASSIPGLAGVLDTQYF
CDR3nt: TGTGCCAGTAGTATCCCCGGGCTAGCGGGAGTTTTGGATACGCAGTATTTT

len: 12
v_gene: TRBV18
d_gene: TRBD1
abundance: -
j_gene: TRBJ1-1
CDR3aa: CASSPDRDEAFF
CDR3nt: TGTGCCAGCTCACCAGACAGGGATGAAGCTTTCTTT

len: 13
v_gene: TRBV7-9
d_gene: -
abundance: -
j_gene: TRBJ1-2
CDR3aa: CASSPLQNYGYTF
CDR3nt: TGTGCCAGCAGCCCCCTACAGAACTATGGCTACACCTTC

len: 17
v_gene: TRBV7-9
d_gene: TRBD1
abundance: -
j_gene: TRBJ2-1
CDR3aa: CASSRILPGTGYNEQFF
CDR3nt: TGTGCCAGCAGCCGTATACTTCCCGGGACAGGATACAATGAGCAGTTCTTC

len: 15
v_gene: TRBV6-5
d_gene: TRBD2
abundance: -
j_gene: TRBJ2-5
CDR3aa: CASSYSGGYQETQYF
CDR3nt: TGTGCCAGCAGTTACAGCGGGGGGTACCAAGAGACCCAGTACTTC

len: 15
v_gene: TRBV28
d_gene: -
abundance: -
j_gene: TRBJ1-3
CDR3aa: CASRTGSLGGNTIYF
CDR3nt: TGTGCCAGCAGAACGGGGAGTCTGGGGGGAAACACCATATATTTT

len: 16
v_gene: TRBV5-1
d_gene: -
abundance: -
j_gene: TRBJ1-1
CDR3aa: CASSDQGGGLNTEAFF
CDR3nt: TGCGCCAGCAGCGACCAAGGGGGTGGGCTTAACACTGAAGCTTTCTTT

len: 14
v_gene: TRBV4-3
d_gene: -
abundance: -
j_gene: TRBJ2-5
CDR3aa: CASSSSVGGETQYF
CDR3nt: TGCGCCAGCAGCTCGAGCGTGGGAGGAGAGACCCAGTACTTC

len: 14
v_gene: TRBV7-8
d_gene: -
abundance: -
j_gene: TRBJ1-1
CDR3aa: CASSLGTRRTEAFF
CDR3nt: TGTGCCAGCAGCTTAGGAACCCGCAGGACTGAAGCTTTCTTT

len: 13
v_gene: TRBV4-3
d_gene: -
abundance: -
j_gene: TRBJ1-1
CDR3aa: CASSQVRNTEAFF
CDR3nt: TGCGCCAGCAGCCAAGTTCGGAACACTGAAGCTTTCTTT

len: 13
v_gene: TRBV30
d_gene: -
abundance: few
j_gene: TRBJ1-5
CDR3aa: CAWSVREYQPQHF
CDR3nt: TGTGCCTGGAGTGTTAGAGAGTATCAGCCCCAGCATTTT

len: 14
v_gene: TRBV10-2
d_gene: -
abundance: once
j_gene: TRBJ1-5
CDR3aa: CASSELGGDQPQHF
CDR3nt: TGCGCCAGCAGTGAGCTCGGGGGGGATCAGCCCCAGCATTTT

len: 16
v_gene: TRBV7-6
d_gene: TRBD2
abundance: -
j_gene: TRBJ2-3
CDR3aa: CASSLELAGDTDTQYF
CDR3nt: TGTGCCAGCAGCTTAGAACTAGCGGGAGACACAGATACGCAGTATTTT

len: 15
v_gene: TRBV5-1
d_gene: TRBD1
abundance: -
j_gene: TRBJ2-7
CDR3aa: CASSLESQGANEQYF
CDR3nt: TGCGCCAGCAGCTTGGAATCCCAGGGGGCAAACGAGCAGTACTTC

len: 15
v_gene: TRBV28
d_gene: TRBD1
abundance: once
j_gene: TRBJ2-7
CDR3aa: CASSFLGTGGYEQYF
CDR3nt: TGTGCCAGCAGTTTTCTTGGGACAGGGGGGTACGAGCAGTACTTC

len: 15
v_gene: TRBV28
d_gene: TRBD1
abundance: once
j_gene: TRBJ2-6
CDR3aa: CASHGQATGANVLTF
CDR3nt: TGTGCCAGCCACGGACAGGCCACTGGGGCCAACGTCCTGACTTTC

len: 17
v_gene: TRBV4-2
d_gene: TRBD2
abundance: once
j_gene: TRBJ2-1
CDR3aa: CASSPQGLAGFLDEQFF
CDR3nt: TGTGCCAGCAGCCCACAGGGACTAGCGGGATTTCTCGATGAGCAGTTCTTC

len: 17
v_gene: TRBV23-1
d_gene: TRBD1
abundance: -
j_gene: TRBJ2-2
CDR3aa: CASMGDRGIRNTGELFF
CDR3nt: TGCGCCAGCATGGGGGACAGGGGGATAAGAAACACCGGGGAGCTGTTTTTT

len: 19
v_gene: TRBV9
d_gene: TRBD2
abundance: -
j_gene: TRBJ2-1
CDR3aa: CASSVAEGLAGITNREQFF
CDR3nt: TGTGCCAGCAGCGTAGCTGAGGGACTAGCGGGGATTACTAATCGGGAGCAGTTCTTC

len: 14
v_gene: TRBV28
d_gene: TRBD1
abundance: -
j_gene: TRBJ1-2
CDR3aa: CASSSGTGAEGYTF
CDR3nt: TGTGCCAGCAGTTCAGGGACAGGGGCGGAAGGCTACACCTTC

len: 16
v_gene: TRBV27
d_gene: TRBD2
abundance: once
j_gene: TRBJ2-7
CDR3aa: CASTPVGLAGVYEQYF
CDR3nt: TGTGCCAGCACCCCGGTGGGGCTAGCGGGCGTCTACGAGCAGTACTTC

len: 13
v_gene: TRBV27
d_gene: -
abundance: -
j_gene: TRBJ1-6
CDR3aa: CASSFSRRPPLHF
CDR3nt: TGTGCCAGCAGTTTTAGCCGACGGCCACCCCTCCACTTT

len: 16
v_gene: TRBV5-4
d_gene: TRBD2
abundance: -
j_gene: TRBJ2-3
CDR3aa: CASSLRLPSGTDTQYF
CDR3nt: TGTGCCAGCAGCTTGCGTTTGCCTAGCGGGACAGATACGCAGTATTTT

len: 17
v_gene: TRBV4-3
d_gene: TRBD2
abundance: -
j_gene: TRBJ2-1
CDR3aa: CASSQVASGGSYNEQFF
CDR3nt: TGCGCCAGCAGCCAAGTGGCGAGCGGGGGCTCCTACAATGAGCAGTTCTTC

len: 16
v_gene: TRBV2
d_gene: TRBD1
abundance: -
j_gene: TRBJ1-2
CDR3aa: CASSGQQGAGHYGYTF
CDR3nt: TGTGCCAGCAGTGGTCAACAGGGGGCTGGGCACTATGGCTACACCTTC

len: 16
v_gene: TRBV19
d_gene: -
abundance: -
j_gene: TRBJ1-3
CDR3aa: CASSIVKRSSGNTIYF
CDR3nt: TGTGCCAGTAGTATAGTGAAGCGCAGCTCTGGAAACACCATATATTTT

len: 11
v_gene: TRBV19
d_gene: -
abundance: -
j_gene: TRBJ2-1
CDR3aa: CASSKREYQFF
CDR3nt: TGTGCCAGTAGTAAGAGAGAGTACCAGTTCTTC

len: 15
v_gene: TRBV13
d_gene: -
abundance: -
j_gene: TRBJ1-2
CDR3aa: CASSPRGEGLVGYTF
CDR3nt: TGTGCCAGCAGCCCCCGCGGGGAGGGGCTCGTTGGCTACACCTTC

len: 16
v_gene: TRBV7-2
d_gene: -
abundance: -
j_gene: TRBJ2-4
CDR3aa: CASSLDGSLAKNIQYF
CDR3nt: TGTGCCAGCAGCTTAGACGGTTCTCTAGCCAAAAACATTCAGTACTTC

len: 15
v_gene: TRBV7-2
d_gene: -
abundance: -
j_gene: TRBJ2-3
CDR3aa: CASSLARGGADTQYF
CDR3nt: TGTGCCAGCAGCTTAGCCAGGGGCGGTGCAGATACGCAGTATTTT

len: 13
v_gene: TRBV9
d_gene: -
abundance: -
j_gene: TRBJ2-1
CDR3aa: CASSEWTAGEQFF
CDR3nt: TGTGCCAGCAGTGAGTGGACAGCCGGGGAGCAGTTCTTC

len: 17
v_gene: TRBV6-2/TRBV6-3
d_gene: TRBD1
abundance: -
j_gene: TRBJ1-2
CDR3aa: CASSSLGGGVGDYGYTF
CDR3nt: TGTGCCAGCAGCTCCTTAGGAGGGGGCGTCGGGGACTATGGCTACACCTTC

len: 17
v_gene: TRBV19
d_gene: TRBD1
abundance: -
j_gene: TRBJ1-2
CDR3aa: CASSTPLGDRTNYGYTF
CDR3nt: TGTGCCAGTAGTACCCCCCTGGGGGACAGGACTAACTATGGCTACACCTTC

len: 14
v_gene: TRBV30
d_gene: -
abundance: -
j_gene: TRBJ1-3
CDR3aa: CAWTQGNSGNTIYF
CDR3nt: TGTGCCTGGACCCAGGGGAATTCTGGAAACACCATATATTTT

len: 14
v_gene: TRBV27
d_gene: TRBD2
abundance: -
j_gene: TRBJ2-2
CDR3aa: CASSFSGTAGELFF
CDR3nt: TGTGCCAGCAGTTTTAGCGGGACGGCCGGGGAGCTGTTTTTT

len: 11
v_gene: TRBV18
d_gene: -
abundance: -
j_gene: TRBJ2-6
CDR3aa: CASSPPDVLTF
CDR3nt: TGTGCCAGCTCCCCCCCGGACGTCCTGACTTTC

len: 15
v_gene: TRBV7-2
d_gene: TRBD2
abundance: -
j_gene: TRBJ2-7
CDR3aa: CASSLSGGTSGKQYF
CDR3nt: TGTGCCAGCAGCCTATCGGGTGGGACTAGCGGGAAACAGTACTTC

len: 14
v_gene: TRBV7-8
d_gene: -
abundance: -
j_gene: TRBJ2-5
CDR3aa: CASSPRDTKETQYF
CDR3nt: TGTGCCAGCAGCCCCCGGGACACCAAAGAGACCCAGTACTTC

len: 15
v_gene: TRBV7-6
d_gene: -
abundance: once
j_gene: TRBJ1-1
CDR3aa: CASSFTPDKNTEAFF
CDR3nt: TGTGCCAGCAGCTTCACACCGGACAAGAACACTGAAGCTTTCTTT

len: 14
v_gene: TRBV29-1
d_gene: -
abundance: -
j_gene: TRBJ2-7
CDR3aa: CSVEASGQVYEQYF
CDR3nt: TGCAGCGTTGAAGCAAGTGGGCAGGTTTACGAGCAGTACTTC

len: 15
v_gene: TRBV2
d_gene: -
abundance: -
j_gene: TRBJ1-6
CDR3aa: CASISNRMGNSPLHF
CDR3nt: TGTGCCAGCATCTCTAACCGAATGGGCAATTCACCCCTCCACTTT

len: 18
v_gene: TRBV5-1
d_gene: -
abundance: -
j_gene: TRBJ2-2
CDR3aa: CASSPAGRDLANTGELFF
CDR3nt: TGCGCCAGCAGCCCGGCAGGGCGGGACCTCGCGAACACCGGGGAGCTGTTTTTT

len: 15
v_gene: TRBV7-2
d_gene: -
abundance: -
j_gene: TRBJ2-7
CDR3aa: CASSSKSDRTYEQYF
CDR3nt: TGTGCCAGCAGCTCCAAAAGCGACAGAACCTACGAGCAGTACTTC

len: 12
v_gene: TRBV9
d_gene: -
abundance: -
j_gene: TRBJ1-2
CDR3aa: CASNNPGSGYTF
CDR3nt: TGTGCCAGCAACAACCCGGGGAGTGGCTACACCTTC

len: 14
v_gene: TRBV24-1
d_gene: -
abundance: -
j_gene: TRBJ1-5
CDR3aa: CATSDLRGDQPQHF
CDR3nt: TGTGCCACCAGTGATTTGCGGGGAGATCAGCCCCAGCATTTT

len: 15
v_gene: TRBV24-1
d_gene: TRBD1
abundance: -
j_gene: TRBJ1-4
CDR3aa: CATSERQGTSEKLFF
CDR3nt: TGTGCCACCAGTGAACGACAGGGTACCAGTGAAAAACTGTTTTTT

len: 19
v_gene: TRBV2
d_gene: TRBD1
abundance: once
j_gene: TRBJ2-6
CDR3aa: CASSPGQGRKVPGANVLTF
CDR3nt: TGTGCCAGCAGCCCGGGACAGGGTCGCAAGGTGCCTGGGGCCAACGTCCTGACTTTC